The sample holds one count of the clone carrying this T cell receptor (beta chain). Its target is not known. The sample originates from a study of persistence of HIV-infected CD4 T cells. On the study more broadly: CD4+ T cells responding to CMV or HIV-1 Gag were isolated.

The immunoSEQ assay was version 4, run in survey mode. Template was genomic DNA at 10 ng/uL, with up to about 1 ug used per sample. TCRdb keeps only in-frame clones here, not all; method: immunoSEQ multiplex PCR. The sample contains approximately 32,000 clones, roughly 80% of which appear only once. Overlapping HIV-1 Gag 15-mer peptides at 0.8 to 1 ug per peptide per mL were used. CD40L/CD69 double-negative CD45RO-high memory CD4+ T cells were collected. Inclusion required CMV-positive serology and CD4+ counts above 400 cells/uL. Study-wide results and limits: Degenerate expanded CDR3beta sequences were enriched among CMV- and Gag-responding cells.

The source is an adult woman with HIV who was CMV-seropositive. This material consisted of CD4+ T cells sorted from PBMCs after roughly 17-hour stimulation, taken from a patient who received antiretroviral therapy.

The CDR3 protein is CASGQDRIQETQYF. In DNA, the CDR3 is TGTGCTAGTGGACAGGACAGGATCCAAGAGACCCAGTACTTC. This chain connects TRBV12-5 to TRBJ2-5; 7 nucleotides line up with TRBD1. In germline, CDR1 is LGHNT, CDR2 FRNRAP. Germline trimming cut 6 bases from V and 1 base from J; bases unmatched to any gene: 5. The CDR3 runs to 14 residues. The complete variable domain, with remaining parts taken from reference TRBV12-5 and TRBJ2-5, reads DARVTQTPRHKVTEMGQEVTMRCQPILGHNTVFWYRQTMMQGLELLAYFRNRAPLDDSGMPKDRFSAEMPDATLATLKIQPSEPRDSAVYFCASGQDRIQETQYFGPGTRLLVL.